A selection of T cell receptor beta chains follows, all from one sample in a study of T cells in Graves' hyperthyroidism and ophthalmopathy. Via MiXCR, TCRdb re-called the multiplex PCR reads, giving one row per CDR3 protein. Seen here are hundreds of thousands of distinct CDR3 sequences, less than 15% observed once, and the top ten hold about 9.4%. Sequences were obtained from blood. The receptors originated from a woman between 18 and 30 years old with Graves' hyperthyroidism. The CDR3 runs from the conserved cysteine through the conserved F or W. The order of the fields is V gene, clone size, D gene, J gene, CDR3 protein, CDR3 DNA. D genes are given only for firm matches. Size is stated for part of the rows, as once, few or many counts, or as a class when the clone is expanded.

TRBV11-2	few	-	TRBJ2-7	CASSSPRGGSSYEQYF	TGTGCCAGCAGCTCTCCCCGAGGAGGCAGCTCCTACGAGCAGTACTTC
TRBV7-9	many	TRBD2	TRBJ2-7	CASSPTVGSGSPYEQYF	TGTGCCAGCAGCCCAACCGTCGGGAGCGGGAGCCCCTACGAGCAGTACTTC
TRBV7-9	many	-	TRBJ2-5	CASRFGSGLQETQYF	TGTGCCAGCAGGTTCGGTAGCGGACTACAAGAGACCCAGTACTTC
TRBV5-5	many	TRBD2	TRBJ2-1	CASTLAGNDNEQFF	TGTGCCAGCACCCTAGCGGGTAATGACAATGAGCAGTTCTTC
TRBV2	few	-	TRBJ2-7	CATGRVYEQYF	TGTGCCACCGGACGGGTCTACGAGCAGTACTTC
TRBV5-1	few	TRBD1	TRBJ2-7	CASSFGTGNYEQYF	TGCGCCAGCAGCTTTGGGACAGGAAACTACGAGCAGTACTTC
TRBV25-1	-	TRBD1	TRBJ1-2	CASSESDRVNGYTF	TGTGCCAGCAGTGAATCCGACAGGGTAAATGGCTACACCTTC
TRBV18	many	-	TRBJ2-1	CASSPGRAEQFF	TGTGCCAGCTCACCGGGACGGGCCGAGCAGTTCTTC
TRBV5-1	-	-	TRBJ2-7	CASSLGTGTYPYEQYF	TGCGCCAGCAGCTTGGGTACAGGGACATACCCCTACGAGCAGTACTTC
TRBV12-3/TRBV12-4	few	-	TRBJ1-2	CASSKQGDYGYTF	TGTGCAAGCAGCAAACAGGGTGATTATGGCTACACCTTC
TRBV20-1	many	-	TRBJ1-1	CSATEGGRLNTEAFF	TGCAGTGCCACAGAGGGGGGACGGTTGAACACTGAAGCTTTCTTT
TRBV7-9	many	TRBD2	TRBJ2-7	CASTGGLAGESHEQYF	TGTGCCAGCACCGGCGGACTAGCGGGAGAATCGCACGAGCAGTACTTC
TRBV3-1	-	-	TRBJ1-1	CASSHGSLNTEAFF	TGTGCCAGCAGCCACGGGTCCCTGAACACTGAAGCTTTCTTT
TRBV3-1	many	TRBD2	TRBJ2-5	CASSHKKVGLAGDHQETQYF	TGTGCCAGCAGCCATAAGAAGGTTGGGCTAGCGGGAGACCACCAAGAGACCCAGTACTTC
TRBV20-1	-	-	TRBJ1-5	CSAREYVVYSNQPQHF	TGCAGTGCTAGAGAGTATGTAGTATATAGCAATCAGCCCCAGCATTTT
TRBV13	-	-	TRBJ2-1	CASSQHDSYNEQFF	TGTGCCAGCAGCCAGCACGACTCCTACAATGAGCAGTTCTTC
TRBV20-1	few	-	TRBJ2-3	CSARDYRRSTDTQYF	TGCAGTGCTAGAGATTACAGAAGGAGCACAGATACGCAGTATTTT
TRBV19	-	-	TRBJ1-1	CASTNRHFRYTEAFF	TGTGCCAGTACTAACCGACATTTTCGATACACTGAAGCTTTCTTT